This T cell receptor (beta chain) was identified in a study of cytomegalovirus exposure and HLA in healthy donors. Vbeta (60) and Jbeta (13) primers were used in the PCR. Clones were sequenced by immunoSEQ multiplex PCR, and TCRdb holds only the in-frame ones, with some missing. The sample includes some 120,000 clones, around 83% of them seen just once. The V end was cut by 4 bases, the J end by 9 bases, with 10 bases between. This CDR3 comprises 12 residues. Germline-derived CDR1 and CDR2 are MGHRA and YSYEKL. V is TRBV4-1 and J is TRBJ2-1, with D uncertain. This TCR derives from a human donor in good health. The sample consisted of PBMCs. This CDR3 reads CASSPSLAEQFF. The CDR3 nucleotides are TGCGCCAGCAGCCCCTCACTTGCTGAGCAGTTCTTC.